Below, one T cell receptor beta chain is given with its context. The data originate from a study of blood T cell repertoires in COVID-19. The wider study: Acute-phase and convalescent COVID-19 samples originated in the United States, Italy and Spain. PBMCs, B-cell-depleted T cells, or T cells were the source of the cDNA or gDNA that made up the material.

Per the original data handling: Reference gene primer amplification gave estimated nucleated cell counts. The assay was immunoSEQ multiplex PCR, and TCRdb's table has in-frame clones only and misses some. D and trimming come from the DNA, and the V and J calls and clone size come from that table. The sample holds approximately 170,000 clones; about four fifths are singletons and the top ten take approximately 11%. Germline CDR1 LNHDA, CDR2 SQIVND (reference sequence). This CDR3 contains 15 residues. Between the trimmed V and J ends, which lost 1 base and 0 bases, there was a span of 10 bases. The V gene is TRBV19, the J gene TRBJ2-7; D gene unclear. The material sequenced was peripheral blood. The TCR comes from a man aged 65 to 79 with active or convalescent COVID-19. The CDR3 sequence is CASSIGHLLSYEQYF. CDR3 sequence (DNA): TGTGCCAGTAGTATAGGACATTTACTCTCCTACGAGCAGTACTTC.